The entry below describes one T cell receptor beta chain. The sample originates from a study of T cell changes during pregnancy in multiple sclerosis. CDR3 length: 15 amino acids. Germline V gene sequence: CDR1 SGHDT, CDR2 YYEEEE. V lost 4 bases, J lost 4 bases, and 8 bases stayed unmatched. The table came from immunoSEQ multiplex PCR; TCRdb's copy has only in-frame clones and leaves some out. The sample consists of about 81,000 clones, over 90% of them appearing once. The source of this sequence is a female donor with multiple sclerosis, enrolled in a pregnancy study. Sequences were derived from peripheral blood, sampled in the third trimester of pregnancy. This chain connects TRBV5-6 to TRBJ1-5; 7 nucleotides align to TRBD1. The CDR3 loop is CASSGGTALNQPQHF. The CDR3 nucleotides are TGTGCCAGCAGCGGGGGGACAGCACTAAATCAGCCCCAGCATTTT.